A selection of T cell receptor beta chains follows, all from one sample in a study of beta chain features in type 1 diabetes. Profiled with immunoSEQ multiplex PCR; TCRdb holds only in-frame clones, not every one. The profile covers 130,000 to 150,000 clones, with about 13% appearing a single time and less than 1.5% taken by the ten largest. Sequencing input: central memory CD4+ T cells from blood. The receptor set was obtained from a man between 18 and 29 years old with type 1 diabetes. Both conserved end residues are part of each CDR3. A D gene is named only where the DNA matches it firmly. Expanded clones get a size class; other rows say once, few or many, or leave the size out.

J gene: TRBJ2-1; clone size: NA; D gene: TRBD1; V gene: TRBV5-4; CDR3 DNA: TGTGCCAGCAGCACTACACAGGGGGCTTACAATGAGCAGTTCTTC; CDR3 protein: CASSTTQGAYNEQFF
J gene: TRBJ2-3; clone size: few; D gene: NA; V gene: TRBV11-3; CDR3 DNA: TGTGCCAGCAGCAATGGGCCCAGCGGTGGCACAGATACGCAGTATTTT; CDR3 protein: CASSNGPSGGTDTQYF
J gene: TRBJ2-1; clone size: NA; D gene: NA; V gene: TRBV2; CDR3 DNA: TGTGCCAGCAGCCTTCTTGTCAATGAGCAGTTCTTC; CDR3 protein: CASSLLVNEQFF
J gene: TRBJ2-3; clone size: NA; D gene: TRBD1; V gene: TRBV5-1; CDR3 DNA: TGCGCCAGCAGCACGGACAGGGGGGATACGCAGTATTTT; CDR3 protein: CASSTDRGDTQYF
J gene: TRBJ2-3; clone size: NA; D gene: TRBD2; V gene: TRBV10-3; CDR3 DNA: TGTGCCACCAGGACTAGCGGGGGGCCCACATCGACAGATACGCAGTATTTT; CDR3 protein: CATRTSGGPTSTDTQYF
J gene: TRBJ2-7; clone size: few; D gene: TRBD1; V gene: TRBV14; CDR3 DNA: TGTGCCAGCAGCCTCGGGACGACAGGGGTAACCTACGAGCAGTACTTC; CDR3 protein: CASSLGTTGVTYEQYF
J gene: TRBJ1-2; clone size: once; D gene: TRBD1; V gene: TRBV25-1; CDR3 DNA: TGTGCCAGCAGTGGGGACAGTCCTAACTATGGCTACACCTTC; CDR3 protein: CASSGDSPNYGYTF
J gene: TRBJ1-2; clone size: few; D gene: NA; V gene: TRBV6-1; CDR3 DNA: TGTGCCAGCAGTGAAGGCGGGGTAGGTGGCTACACCTTC; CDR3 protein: CASSEGGVGGYTF
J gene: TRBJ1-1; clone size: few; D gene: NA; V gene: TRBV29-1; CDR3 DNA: TGCAGCGTTAATCTGGGCGGTGGGACTGAAGCTTTCTTT; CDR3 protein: CSVNLGGGTEAFF
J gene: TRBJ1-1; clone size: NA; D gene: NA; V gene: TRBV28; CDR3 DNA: TGTGCCAGCGAAGAGAACACTGAAGCTTTCTTT; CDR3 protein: CASEENTEAFF
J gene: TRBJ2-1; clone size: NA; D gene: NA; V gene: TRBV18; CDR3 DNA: TGTGCCAGCTCACCCCGGGACGCCGAGGGGAATGAGCAGTTCTTC; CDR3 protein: CASSPRDAEGNEQFF
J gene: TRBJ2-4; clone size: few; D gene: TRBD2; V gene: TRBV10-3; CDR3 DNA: TGTGCCATCAGTGCAATAGCGGGGGCTTCGTCCAAAAACATTCAGTACTTC; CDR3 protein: CAISAIAGASSKNIQYF
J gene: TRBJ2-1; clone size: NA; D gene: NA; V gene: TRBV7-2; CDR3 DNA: TGTGCCAGCAGCTTAGACGCTAGTAGCTCCTACAATGAGCAGTTCTTC; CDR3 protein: CASSLDASSSYNEQFF
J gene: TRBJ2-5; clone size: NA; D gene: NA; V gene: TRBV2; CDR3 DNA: TGTGCCAGCAGTGAGTATCAGGCAGAAGAGACCCAGTACTTC; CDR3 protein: CASSEYQAEETQYF
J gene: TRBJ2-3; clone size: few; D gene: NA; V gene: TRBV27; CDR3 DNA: TGTGCCAGCAGCAGGGACGGGGCTAGCACAGATACGCAGTATTTT; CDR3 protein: CASSRDGASTDTQYF
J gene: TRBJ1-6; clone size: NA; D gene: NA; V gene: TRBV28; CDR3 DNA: TGTGCCACCCGGGCGGTTAATTCACCCCTCCACTTT; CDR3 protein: CATRAVNSPLHF
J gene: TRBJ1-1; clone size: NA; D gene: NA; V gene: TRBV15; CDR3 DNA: TGTGCCACCAGCAGAGGGGCGAACACTGAAGCTTTCTTT; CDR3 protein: CATSRGANTEAFF
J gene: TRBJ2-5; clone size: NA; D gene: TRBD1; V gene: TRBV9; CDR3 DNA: TGTGCCAGCAGCGTCGGGACAGCCTATTCGACCCAGTACTTC; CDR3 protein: CASSVGTAYSTQYF
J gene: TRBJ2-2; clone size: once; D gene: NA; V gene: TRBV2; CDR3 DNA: TGTGCCAGCGGTGGGGGCCTCGCCGGGGAGCTGTTTTTT; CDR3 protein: CASGGGLAGELFF
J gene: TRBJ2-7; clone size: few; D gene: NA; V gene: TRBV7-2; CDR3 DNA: TGTGCCAGCAGCCCCGTAGCCGTCCCCTACTACGAGCAGTACTTC; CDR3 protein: CASSPVAVPYYEQYF
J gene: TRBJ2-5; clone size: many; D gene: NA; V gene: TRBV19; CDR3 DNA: TGTGCCAGTAGTCCGGGACCTGGGTCAGAGACCCAGTACTTC; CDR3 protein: CASSPGPGSETQYF
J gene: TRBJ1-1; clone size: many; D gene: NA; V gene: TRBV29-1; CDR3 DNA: TGCAGCGCCCAACCCTACCAGGGGACCACCGCGAACACTGAAGCTTTCTTT; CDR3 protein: CSAQPYQGTTANTEAFF
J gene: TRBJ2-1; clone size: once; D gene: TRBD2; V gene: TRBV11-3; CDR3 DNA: TGTGCCAGCAGCTCCGGGACTAGCGGGGGACACAATGAGCAGTTCTTC; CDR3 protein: CASSSGTSGGHNEQFF
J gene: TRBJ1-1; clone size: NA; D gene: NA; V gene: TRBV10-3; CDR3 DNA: TGTGCCATCAGTGGGGGCCAGATGAACACTGAAGCTTTCTTT; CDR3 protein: CAISGGQMNTEAFF
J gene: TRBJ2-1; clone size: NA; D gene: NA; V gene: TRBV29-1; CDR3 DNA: TGCAGCGTTGAAGGGCGGAGACGAAGCAGCAATGAGCAGTTCTTC; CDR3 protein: CSVEGRRRSSNEQFF
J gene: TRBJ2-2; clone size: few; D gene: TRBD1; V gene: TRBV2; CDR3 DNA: TGTGCCAGCAAGGAGACAGGGCTGGGCGGGGAGCTGTTTTTT; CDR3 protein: CASKETGLGGELFF
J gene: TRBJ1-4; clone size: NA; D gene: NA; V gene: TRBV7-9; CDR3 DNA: TGTGCCAGCAGCTCCCCCAAGACTGCAACTAATGAAAAACTGTTTTTT; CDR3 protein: CASSSPKTATNEKLFF